This TCR beta chain was recovered during a study of blood T cell repertoires in COVID-19 (dated by TCRdb to about 2020). With respect to the entire study: Collaborator samples came from the United States, Italy and Spain and covered acute and convalescent phases of COVID-19. Deeply sampled blood TCRbeta repertoires from subjects exposed to, actively infected with, or recovered from COVID-19 were included in the dataset. The sample metadata nearly always contained a de-identified subject ID, COVID-19 status, age in years and sex. HLA class I and class II types, where available, came from metadata supplied by the sample provider rather than from assay-based typing. The repertoires were made available in a free public database intended to serve as a resource for research on the immune response to SARS-CoV-2. The material from the prospective study consisted of cDNA or gDNA derived from T cells, B-cell-depleted T cells, or PBMCs. Samples came from the ongoing ImmuneRACE study (first 160 participants) plus 1,254 subjects from 6 global collaborators.

The research as a whole found: How much clinical and demographic metadata was included differed by source and by participant, and the metadata was provided uncurated.

Unmatched junction bases come to 7, with V trimmed by 1 base and J by 4 bases. Its CDR3 holds 15 amino acids, cysteine through phenylalanine. Only the CDR3 part of the read is kept: 45 bases, read in frame from the first base. The germline V gene (reference sequence) gives CDR1 as LNHNV and CDR2 as YYDKDF. Collaborating institutions collected whole blood in K2EDTA tubes following their own protocols. For TCRbeta analysis, collaborators shipped samples in one of three forms: frozen whole blood, isolated PBMCs, or DNA extracted from either of those sample types. TCRbeta CDR3 regions were amplified from genomic DNA using the immunoSEQ Assay, a bias-controlled multiplex PCR. The authors' analysis ran thus. Nucleated cell counts per sample were estimated from amplification of reference gene primers within the assay. Sequence reads were collapsed and filtered to measure the absolute abundance of every unique TCRbeta CDR3 rearrangement. Productive Simpson clonality was computed per sample as the square root of Simpson's diversity index over productive rearrangements. In its TCRdb copy, this immuneACCESS table keeps in-frame sequences only and misses some clones. Where compared with another copy, unresolved V genes explain less than half of these, and the others have no known cause. V, J and clone size were drawn from that table, and D and trimming were deduced from the DNA. Recorded for this sample are 200,000 to 250,000 clones; roughly 94% of them occurred a single time. Clones ranked in the top ten supply around 1.2% of the sample.

Worth noting for this clone: Its antigen is still unknown. Per-base quality was not reported, and no clone a single base away is much larger than it.

The chain employs TRBV15 and TRBJ2-7; TRBD1 matches 7 bases in the middle. Input material: peripheral blood. The origin of this receptor is a young man with acute or convalescent COVID-19. For the CDR3, the sequence is CATSRVSYRGYEQYF. Here is the DNA: TGTGCCACCAGCAGAGTTAGTTACAGGGGTTACGAGCAGTACTTC.